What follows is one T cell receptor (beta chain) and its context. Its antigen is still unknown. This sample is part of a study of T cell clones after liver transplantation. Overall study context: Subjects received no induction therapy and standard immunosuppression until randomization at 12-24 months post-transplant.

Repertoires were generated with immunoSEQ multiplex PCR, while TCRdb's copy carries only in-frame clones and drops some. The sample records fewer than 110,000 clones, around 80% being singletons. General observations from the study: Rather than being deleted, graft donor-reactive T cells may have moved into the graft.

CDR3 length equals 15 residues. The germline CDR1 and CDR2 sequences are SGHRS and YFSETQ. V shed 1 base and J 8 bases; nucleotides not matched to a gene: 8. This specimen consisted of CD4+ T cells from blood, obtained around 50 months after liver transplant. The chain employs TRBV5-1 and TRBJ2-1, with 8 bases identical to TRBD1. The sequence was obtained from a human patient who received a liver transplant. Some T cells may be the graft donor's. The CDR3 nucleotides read TGCGCCAGCAGCTTGAATTCAGGGGGCTGGGATGAGCAGTTCTTC. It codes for CASSLNSGGWDEQFF.